The 27 T cell receptor beta chains listed next were all sequenced from one sample in a study of technical replicates of blood from a handful of donors. The data were produced by immunoSEQ multiplex PCR, yet TCRdb's version contains in-frame clones alone and is incomplete. Of tens of thousands of clones listed, roughly 98% are singletons. Sequencing was carried out using T cells isolated from PBMCs. The origin of the receptors is a human donor in good health.

This clone was found once. This chain joins TRBV5-1 and TRBJ1-1, with a weak D call TRBD1 (5 bases). This CDR3 has 15 amino acids. The germline V gene has CDR1 SGHRS and CDR2 YFSETQ. Trimming cost V 6 bases and J 1 base, with 16 bases left between them. The CDR3 sequence is CASKNLQAQNTEAFF. The CDR3 coding sequence is TGCGCCAGCAAAAATTTACAGGCCCAGAACACTGAAGCTTTCTTT.

The chain has TRBV5-1 and TRBJ1-1; D gene ambiguous. Per germline, CDR1 SGHRS and CDR2 YFSETQ. This CDR3 is 13 amino acids long. The germline V and J ends were trimmed by 4 bases and 3 bases, with 10 bases remaining between them. The CDR3 is CASSRFVDTEAFF. The CDR3 DNA follows: TGCGCCAGCAGCCGGTTCGTGGACACTGAAGCTTTCTTT.

The chain joins TRBV28 to TRBJ1-4; D is uncertain. Trimming took 5 bases from V and 2 from J, leaving 9 bases between them. Germline V gene lookup returns CDR1 MDHEN and CDR2 SYDVKM. The CDR3 runs to 14 residues. CDR3 residues: CASSLWETNEKLFF. DNA of the CDR3: TGTGCCAGCAGTCTCTGGGAGACTAATGAAAAACTGTTTTTT.

The chain uses TRBV11-2 and TRBJ1-2, with D possibly TRBD1 on 5 matching bases. This CDR3 is built from 13 residues. The germline V gene encodes CDR1 SGHAT and CDR2 FQNNGV. V lost 5 bases and J 4 bases, leaving 11 bases between the germline ends. CDR3: CASSQGGFYGYTF. The CDR3 DNA sequence: TGTGCCAGCAGCCAGGGCGGTTTCTATGGCTACACCTTC.

V and J are TRBV2 and TRBJ1-3; D perhaps matches TRBD1 (6 bases). Germline assignment: CDR1 SNHLY and CDR2 FYNNEI. The CDR3 covers 15 residues. V dropped 7 bases and J dropped 0 bases, with 13 bases sitting between them. The CDR3 sequence: CASMKGTFSGNTIYF. The DNA of the CDR3 is TGTGCCAGCATGAAGGGGACATTCTCTGGAAACACCATATATTTT.

This CDR3 is CASSEQDNTHSNQPQHF. CDR3 coding DNA: TGTGCCAGCAGTGAACAGGATAACACCCATAGCAATCAGCCCCAGCATTTT. This chain joins TRBV6-1 and TRBJ1-5; D is unclear. Germline assignment: CDR1 MNHNS and CDR2 SASEGT. The length of the CDR3 is 17 residues. The V and J ends lost 2 bases and 0 bases respectively, with 14 bases between them.

The chain combines TRBV5-4 with TRBJ2-7; 11 bases are shared with TRBD2. Per the germline V gene, CDR1 is SGHNT and CDR2 is YYREEE (reference sequence). After removal of 2 bases from V and 5 bases from J, the junction contained 3 bases not matched to a gene. CDR3 size: 14 residues. As DNA, the CDR3 is TGTGCCAGCAGCTTTGCTAGCGGGAGGAACGAGCAGTACTTC. Translating gives CASSFASGRNEQYF.

This rearrangement joins TRBV9 to TRBJ1-5; the match to TRBD1 covers 9 bases. V shed 2 bases, J shed 9 bases, and the junction held 9 bases outside the gene matches. CDR3 length equals 15 residues. Germline V gene sequence: CDR1 SGDLS, CDR2 YYNGEE. CDR3 in DNA: TGTGCCAGCAGCGTCGGACAGGGGTCGGATGTGCCCCAGCATTTT. This encodes CASSVGQGSDVPQHF. The full variable domain, rest sourced from reference TRBV9 and TRBJ1-5, is DSGVTQTPKHLITATGQRVTLRCSPRSGDLSVYWYQQSLDQGLQFLIQYYNGEERAKGNILERFSAQQFPDLHSELNLSSLELGDSALYFCASSVGQGSDVPQHFGDGTRLSIL.

This clone is a singleton in its sample. V and J are TRBV25-1 and TRBJ1-4; 7 bases are a match to TRBD1. Germline V CDR1 and CDR2: MGHDK, SYGVNS. After removal of 8 bases from V and 2 bases from J, the junction contained 2 bases not matched to a gene. The CDR3 runs 13 residues. The CDR3 nucleotides read TGTGCCAGCGCGACAGGGACTAATGAAAAACTGTTTTTT. Amino acid sequence: CASATGTNEKLFF.

As for this clone: Germline is not matched at one junction end, which may reflect a read error. The genes are TRBV29-1 and TRBJ2-3, with TRBD2 matching 7 bases. This CDR3 has 14 residues. Germline-derived CDR1 and CDR2 are SQVTM and ANQGSEA. CDR3 in amino acids: CRRNERGPTDTQYF. As DNA, the CDR3 is TGTAGGAGGAATGAGCGGGGACCCACAGATACGCAGTATTTT.

The chain has TRBV6-1 and TRBJ1-4; D remains ambiguous. Germline values: CDR1 MNHNS, CDR2 SASEGT. This CDR3 has 14 amino acids. Deletions cut 3 bases from V and 8 bases from J, with 13 bases between. CDR3 sequence: CASSDGGVGEKLFF. DNA of the CDR3: TGTGCCAGCAGTGATGGTGGTGTCGGGGAAAAACTGTTTTTT.

This clone came up once. The V call is TRBV19, the J call TRBJ2-7, with 7 bases matching TRBD1. The V gene's germline CDR1 is LNHDA and CDR2 SQIVND (reference sequence). V lost 5 bases to trimming and J lost 2 bases; unmatched junction nucleotides: 6. CDR3 length: 14 residues. CDR3 in DNA: TGTGCCAGTAGTCTCGGACAGGCCACCTACGAGCAGTACTTC. Its protein is CASSLGQATYEQYF.

The chain joins TRBV5-1 to TRBJ1-1, with D unresolved. This CDR3 spans 13 amino acids. V lost 2 bases and J 1 base, leaving 6 bases between the germline ends. Germline-derived CDR1 and CDR2 are SGHRS and YFSETQ. CDR3 amino acids: CASSLSQNTEAFF. The CDR3 bases are TGCGCCAGCAGCTTATCCCAGAACACTGAAGCTTTCTTT.

This chain links TRBV28 with TRBJ2-7, with 8 bases lining up with TRBD1. This CDR3 has 22 amino acids. Germline V gene sequence: CDR1 MDHEN, CDR2 SYDVKM. Trimming cost V 3 bases and J 3 bases; bases outside gene matches: 28. The CDR3 nucleotides are TGTGCCAGCAGTTTTTCTTCGGGACAGGATAGGGAGGATGGTCAGGTGATCTACGAGCAGTACTTC. This sequence encodes CASSFSSGQDREDGQVIYEQYF.

The gene calls are TRBV18 and TRBJ2-7; 11 nucleotides line up with TRBD2. The V and J ends lost 4 bases and 4 bases, in that order; junction bases with no gene match: 3. Germline CDR1 KGHSH, CDR2 LQKENI. CDR3 size: 14 residues. The CDR3 loop reads CASSLRTSGYEQYF. The CDR3 coding sequence is TGTGCCAGCTCACTGCGGACTAGCGGGTACGAGCAGTACTTC.

The chain links TRBV5-6 to TRBJ2-7; 12 bases fit TRBD1. This CDR3 region has 17 residues. Germline V CDR1 and CDR2: SGHDT, YYEEEE. With V trimmed by 6 bases and J by 0 bases, 10 bases remained unmatched. CDR3 protein: CASMGQGAQGYSYEQYF. The CDR3 coding sequence is TGTGCCAGCATGGGACAGGGGGCGCAAGGTTACTCCTACGAGCAGTACTTC.

The rearrangement links TRBV5-1 to TRBJ2-5; possible D gene TRBD2, 5 bases. Trimming cost V 1 base and J 2 bases, with 15 bases left between them. The CDR3 is 16 residues long. CDR1 and CDR2 from the germline V gene are SGHRS and YFSETQ. The chain's CDR3 is CASSLSSGLGQETQYF. Here the CDR3 DNA reads TGCGCCAGCAGCTTGAGCAGTGGACTGGGACAAGAGACCCAGTACTTC.

The V gene is TRBV27, the J gene TRBJ2-4; the D gene is possibly TRBD1 (6 bases). In germline, CDR1 is MNHEY, CDR2 SMNVEV (reference sequence). Trimming removed 5 bases from V and 6 bases from J, with 14 bases in between. This CDR3 contains 14 residues. The CDR3 DNA follows: TGTGCCAGCAGTCTAAGGACAGCTGGAAACATTCAGTACTTC. Translated: CASSLRTAGNIQYF.

CDR3: CASLMDNSNYGYTF. DNA for the CDR3: TGTGCCAGCCTCATGGACAACAGTAACTATGGCTACACCTTC. V is TRBV6-1 and J is TRBJ1-2; TRBD1 is a possible D gene (5 bases). The ends were cut back, 8 bases at V and 1 base at J, with 14 bases in the middle. The CDR3 sequence is 14 residues long. Looked up from germline, CDR1 is MNHNS and CDR2 is SASEGT.

The gene calls are TRBV11-2 and TRBJ2-7, with TRBD1 as a possible D gene (6 bases). From germline, CDR1 is SGHAT and CDR2 FQNNGV. The CDR3 has 15 amino acids. With 5 bases removed from V and 0 bases from J, the gap between germline ends came to 14 bases. This CDR3 is CASSPVMDSSYEQYF. CDR3 DNA sequence: TGTGCCAGCAGCCCAGTTATGGACAGCTCCTACGAGCAGTACTTC. Full variable domain (outside the CDR3, taken from reference TRBV11-2 and TRBJ2-7): EAGVAQSPRYKIIEKRQSVAFWCNPISGHATLYWYQQILGQGPKLLIQFQNNGVVDDSQLPKDRFSAERLKGVDSTLKIQPAKLEDSAVYLCASSPVMDSSYEQYFGPGTRLTVT.

This rearrangement joins TRBV28 to TRBJ1-1; 10 nucleotides align to TRBD1. The V segment lost 5 bases and the J segment 8 bases; nucleotides outside the gene matches: 11. The CDR3 covers 15 residues. Germline V gene sequence: CDR1 MDHEN, CDR2 SYDVKM. The CDR3 nucleotides read TGTGCCAGCAGTCTCGCCGGGACAGGGGATGCAGAAGCTTTCTTT. Amino acids: CASSLAGTGDAEAFF.

The chain recombines TRBV5-4 with TRBJ1-2; D is ambiguous. This CDR3 spans 15 amino acids. CDR1 is SGHNT, CDR2 YYREEE, per germline (reference sequence). The germline V and J ends were trimmed by 4 bases and 5 bases, with 18 bases remaining between them. The CDR3 sequence: CASSQSVSLSYGYTF. For the CDR3, the DNA is TGTGCCAGCAGCCAGTCAGTTTCCCTCAGTTATGGCTACACCTTC.

CDR3 amino acids: CASSRRSGSSYNEQFF. Written as DNA, the CDR3 is TGTGCCAGCAGCCGGCGTAGCGGGAGCTCCTACAATGAGCAGTTCTTC. The V gene is TRBV7-3, the J gene TRBJ2-1; 9 bases match TRBD2. Looked up from germline, CDR1 is SGHTA and CDR2 is FQGTGA. The CDR3 consists of 16 residues. V lost 5 bases to trimming and J lost 0 bases; unmatched junction nucleotides: 5. The complete variable domain, with remaining parts taken from reference TRBV7-3 and TRBJ2-1, reads GAGVSQTPSNKVTEKGKYVELRCDPISGHTALYWYRQSLGQGPEFLIYFQGTGAADDSGLPNDRFFAVRPEGSVSTLKIQRTERGDSAVYLCASSRRSGSSYNEQFFGPGTRLTVL.

The chain carries TRBV11-3 and TRBJ2-2; the D is unclear. The CDR3 is 14 residues long. Per the germline V gene, CDR1 is SGHNT and CDR2 is YENEEA. V lost 5 bases to trimming and J lost 0 bases, with 7 bases between them. CDR3 in amino acids: CASSHDSNTGELFF. As DNA, the CDR3 is TGTGCCAGCAGCCACGACTCGAACACCGGGGAGCTGTTTTTT.

The V and J genes are TRBV14 and TRBJ2-2; weak D call: TRBD1 (5 bases). This CDR3 has 19 amino acids. CDR1 and CDR2 (germline): SGHDN, FVKESK. Trimming removed 1 base from V and 2 bases from J, with 20 bases in between. The DNA for the CDR3 is TGTGCCAGCAGCCAAGCCCGATTAGGATGGGGCTTTAACACCGGGGAGCTGTTTTTT. It is translated as CASSQARLGWGFNTGELFF.

This clone was seen once. Its ends do not fully match the called genes, so a read error is possible. The chain couples TRBV6-1 to TRBJ2-5, with D possibly TRBD1 on 7 matching bases. CDR1 and CDR2 (germline): MNHNS, SASEGT. The CDR3 consists of 16 residues. In nucleotides, the CDR3 is TGTGCCAGCAGTCAAGCCCTCAATTATCAGGGGGAGGCCCAGTACTTC. It encodes CASSQALNYQGEAQYF.

This CDR3 reads CASSFRDTNNEQFF. The DNA for the CDR3 is TGCGCCAGCAGCTTCCGGGACACCAACAATGAGCAGTTCTTC. This chain joins TRBV5-1 and TRBJ2-1, with D possibly being TRBD1 (6 bases). Per the germline V gene, CDR1 is SGHRS and CDR2 is YFSETQ. This CDR3 region has 14 residues. The germline V and J ends were trimmed by 2 bases and 5 bases, with 11 bases remaining between them.